This TCR beta chain was identified during a study of monozygotic twins with inflammatory bowel disease. The length of the CDR3 is 12 residues. Germline assignment: CDR1 MNHEY and CDR2 SVGAGI. The study's findings and limits: Among IBD patients, TCRbeta diversity (inverse Simpson) was lower than in healthy co-twins. Differing immunosuppressive treatments may have added variability to patient repertoires. Distinguishing T cell subtypes was not possible.

TCRdb re-called the 5' RACE reads and catalogs CDR3 proteins one per entry, DNA excluded. The table counts around 150,000 distinct CDR3 sequences; 2% to 3% lies in the top ten. Of note for this clonotype: Antigen specificity is unknown.

Sequenced input: blood. The TCR originated in a human donor with ulcerative colitis or Crohn's disease, or a healthy co-twin of an affected twin (not recorded which). The J gene is TRBJ2-3, the V gene TRBV6-5; there is no DNA to check the TCRdb D call of TRBD2. The CDR3 reads CASSYSTGLWVF.